This TCR beta chain derives from a study of CD8 T cells in Susac syndrome (dated 2019 in TCRdb). Background on the whole study: Whether CD8+ T cell activation and differentiation in Susac syndrome was antigen driven was tested using repertoire sequencing. The clonality of the CD8+ T cell repertoire was compared across around twelve healthy donors, roughly 14 Susac syndrome patients and around 16 multiple sclerosis patients. Overall study results and their limits: The number of individuals in the TCR sequencing and HLA analysis was acknowledged as relatively small.

RNA was extracted with the RNeasy kit and roughly 0.5 to 1 ug was reverse transcribed using random hexamers. The immunoSEQ multiplex PCR assay, which covers 54 Vbeta and 13 Jbeta segments, was used to amplify TCR beta CDR3 regions. To correct PCR amplification bias, a synthetic template baseline was used for both primer optimization and computational correction. The original pipeline was this. Only productive sequences were kept, with reads annotated to V, D and J genes according to IMGT and analyzed in immunoSEQ Analyzer. Clonality was computed as one minus Shannon entropy normalized by log2 of the number of productive unique sequences. Public and private clones were assessed among the 100 most prevalent clones of each patient and control. Susac-specific clones were defined as absent from healthy and MS cohorts, approximately 1,000 published viral clones and other ImmuneACCESS disease sequences. Clones were called with MiXCR by TCRdb after fastp trimmed the public reads at Q25, and only in-frame beta chains were retained. CDR3 protein duplicates are merged, each entry listing the most common genes and DNA. These V and J calls rely on TCRdb rather than the paper's analysis. The sample contains approximately 130,000 distinct CDR3 sequences, around 90% of them found a single time. The biggest ten clones account for under 0.25% of the sample.

To note about this clonotype: Its antigen has not been determined. No much larger clone exists at a distance of one base, and base qualities are not known.

Peripheral blood CD8+ and CD4+ T cells from healthy donors, Susac syndrome patients and multiple sclerosis patients were profiled by high-throughput TCR beta sequencing. The multiple sclerosis controls were treatment-naive patients whose relapsing-remitting disease, either stable or active, fulfilled the revised McDonald criteria. Bulk CD8+ and CD4+ T cells were purified by magnetic negative isolation, whereas CD8+ TEMRA cells were enriched by FACS. Blood was collected in EDTA tubes and processed within 24 hours, with PBMCs isolated through density gradient centrifugation. PBMCs intended for TCR sequencing were cryopreserved in liquid nitrogen and were subsequently thawed in a 37 degrees C water bath. The sorted or isolated CD4+, CD8+ and CD8+ TEMRA cells had a purity of 90% or higher. CDR1 and CDR2, looked up from the germline V gene, are LGHNA and YNFKEQ. Spanning cysteine to phenylalanine, the CDR3 consists of 16 amino acids. Only CDR3 DNA remains: 48 bases, in frame from the first base. For this chain, trimming is 0 bases at the V end and 3 bases at the J end, and the number of junction bases without a gene match is 5.

Sequencing was performed on CD8+ T cells from PBMCs. The sequence was obtained from a human donor with multiple sclerosis. The chain is assembled from TRBV4-2 and TRBJ2-5, and TRBD2 aligns with 9 junction nucleotides. The CDR3 protein: CASSQDRSSGEETQYF. The bases read TGTGCCAGCAGCCAAGATCGATCTAGCGGGGAAGAGACCCAGTACTTC.